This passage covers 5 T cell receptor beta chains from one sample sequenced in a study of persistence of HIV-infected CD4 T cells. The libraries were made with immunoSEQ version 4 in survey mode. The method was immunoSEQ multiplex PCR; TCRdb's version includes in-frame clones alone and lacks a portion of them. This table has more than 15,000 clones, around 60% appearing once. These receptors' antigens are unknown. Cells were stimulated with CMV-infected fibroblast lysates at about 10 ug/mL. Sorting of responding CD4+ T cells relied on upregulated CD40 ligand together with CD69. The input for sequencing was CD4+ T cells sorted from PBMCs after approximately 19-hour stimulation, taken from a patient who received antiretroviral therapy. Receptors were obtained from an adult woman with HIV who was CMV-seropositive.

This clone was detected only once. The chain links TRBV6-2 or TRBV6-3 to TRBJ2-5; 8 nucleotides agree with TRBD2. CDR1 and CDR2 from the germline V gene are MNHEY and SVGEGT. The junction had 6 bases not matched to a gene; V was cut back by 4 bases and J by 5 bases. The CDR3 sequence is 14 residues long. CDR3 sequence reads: CASSSGGAGETQYF. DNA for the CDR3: TGTGCCAGCAGTTCCGGGGGGGCGGGCGAGACCCAGTACTTC.

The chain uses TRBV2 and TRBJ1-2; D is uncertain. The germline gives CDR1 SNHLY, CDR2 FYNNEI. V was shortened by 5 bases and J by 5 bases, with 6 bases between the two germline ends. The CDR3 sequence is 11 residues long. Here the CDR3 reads CASSLHYGYTF. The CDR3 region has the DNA TGTGCCAGCAGTCTCCATTATGGCTACACCTTC. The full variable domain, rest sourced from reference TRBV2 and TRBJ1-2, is EPEVTQTPSHQVTQMGQEVILRCVPISNHLYFYWYRQILGQKVEFLVSFYNNEISEKSEIFDDQFSVERPDGSNFTLKIRSTKLEDSAMYFCASSLHYGYTFGSGTRLTVV.

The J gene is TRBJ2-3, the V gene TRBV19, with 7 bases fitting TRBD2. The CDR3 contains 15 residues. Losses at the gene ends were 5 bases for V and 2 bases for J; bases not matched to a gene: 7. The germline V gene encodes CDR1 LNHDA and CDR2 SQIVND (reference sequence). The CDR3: CASSSSSGFTDTQYF. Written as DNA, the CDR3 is TGTGCCAGTAGTTCCTCTAGCGGATTCACAGATACGCAGTATTTT.

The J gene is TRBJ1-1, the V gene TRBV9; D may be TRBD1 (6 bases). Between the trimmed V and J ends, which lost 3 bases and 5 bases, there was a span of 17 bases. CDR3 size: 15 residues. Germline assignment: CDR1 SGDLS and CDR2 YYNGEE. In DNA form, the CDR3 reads TGTGCCAGCAGCGCCTCGGACAGTACATGGACTGAAGCTTTCTTT. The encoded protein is CASSASDSTWTEAFF.

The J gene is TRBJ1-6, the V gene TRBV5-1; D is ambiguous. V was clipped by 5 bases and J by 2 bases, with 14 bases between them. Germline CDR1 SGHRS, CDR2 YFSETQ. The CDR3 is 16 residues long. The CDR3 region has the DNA TGCGCCAGCAGGGAGGTGGGTACCGCCTATAATTCACCCCTCCACTTT. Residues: CASREVGTAYNSPLHF. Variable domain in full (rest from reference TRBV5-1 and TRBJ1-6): KAGVTQTPRYLIKTRGQQVTLSCSPISGHRSVSWYQQTPGQGLQFLFEYFSETQRNKGNFPGRFSGRQFSNSRSEMNVSTLELGDSALYLCASREVGTAYNSPLHFGNGTRLTVT.